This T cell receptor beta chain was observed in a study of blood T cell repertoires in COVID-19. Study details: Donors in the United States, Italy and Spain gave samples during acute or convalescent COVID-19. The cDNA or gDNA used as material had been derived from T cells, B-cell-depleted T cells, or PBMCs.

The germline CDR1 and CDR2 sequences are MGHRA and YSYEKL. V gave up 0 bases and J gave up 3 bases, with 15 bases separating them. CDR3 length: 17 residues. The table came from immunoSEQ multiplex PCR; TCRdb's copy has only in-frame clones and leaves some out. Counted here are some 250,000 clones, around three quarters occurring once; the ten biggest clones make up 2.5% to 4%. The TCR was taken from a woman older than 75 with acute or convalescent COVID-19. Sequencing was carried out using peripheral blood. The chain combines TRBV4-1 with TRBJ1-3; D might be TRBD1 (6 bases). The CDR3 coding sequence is TGCGCCAGCAGCCAAGATTTTCGAGGGGGTCGTGGAAACACCATATATTTT. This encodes CASSQDFRGGRGNTIYF.